This section outlines one T cell receptor beta chain sequence together with its context. Antigen: not known. The entry originates in a study of CD8+ T cells in alopecia areata. Study background: Each of the treated patients was given oral tofacitinib, 5 to 10 mg twice daily, for moderate-to-severe alopecia areata.

General study findings and limits: In blood and scalp, many expanded lesional clones persisted during tofacitinib. Normal scalp had lower clonality than lesional scalp, with alopecia totalis/universalis lesions showing this most strongly.

The authors extracted RNA and reverse transcribed it into cDNA as the sequencing template. Some clones are missing from TCRdb's copy, which holds only in-frame ones; the method was immunoSEQ multiplex PCR. Here the sample spans 150,000 to 250,000 clones, around 60% being singletons. The CDR3 totals 14 residues. Deletions cut 3 bases from V and 2 bases from J, with 13 bases between. CDR1 and CDR2 from the germline V gene are GTSNPN and SVGIG (reference sequence). The treatment denotes: oral pan-JAK inhibitor, 5-10 mg twice daily. Both peripheral blood and punch biopsies of lesional scalp skin were obtained from patients who had alopecia areata.

This receptor was taken from a human donor with alopecia areata. The rearrangement links TRBV30 to TRBJ1-2, with D possibly matching TRBD1 (5 bases). Material: CD4+ T cells sorted from blood, obtained at week 4, from a patient treated with tofacitinib. The CDR3 nucleotides read TGTGCCTGGAGGGAAGGGGTGACCAACTATGGCTACACCTTC. Amino acids: CAWREGVTNYGYTF.